The 5 T cell receptor beta chains below all came from one sample that was sequenced in a study of control samples from healthy donors and cancer patients. TCRdb's table, derived via immunoSEQ multiplex PCR, lists solely in-frame clones and lacks some. The table includes roughly 89,000 clones, 91% detected once. Sample: blood. Receptor source: a man aged 50 to 59 in good health.

J is TRBJ1-4 and V is TRBV27; D remains ambiguous. The CDR3 has 15 residues. With 3 bases removed from V and 0 bases from J, the gap between germline ends came to 8 bases. Per germline, CDR1 MNHEY and CDR2 SMNVEV (reference sequence). The CDR3 coding sequence is TGTGCCAGCAGTTTCTCACTCGCAACTAATGAAAAACTGTTTTTT. It yields the protein CASSFSLATNEKLFF.

The V call is TRBV19, the J call TRBJ1-4; 7 nucleotides match TRBD1. With 6 bases clipped from V and 6 bases from J, the junction kept 7 bases outside the gene matches. The germline V gene encodes CDR1 LNHDA and CDR2 SQIVND (reference sequence). The CDR3 is made up of 14 amino acids. CDR3: CASSQGTAYEKLFF. The DNA of the CDR3 is TGTGCCAGTAGCCAGGGGACAGCCTATGAAAAACTGTTTTTT.

CDR3 protein: CASSQTGGTGSYGYTF. The CDR3 region has the DNA TGCGCCAGCAGCCAAACGGGGGGGACAGGGTCATATGGCTACACCTTC. This chain links TRBV4-3 with TRBJ1-2; 9 bases map to TRBD1. This CDR3 has 16 residues. CDR1 is LGHNA, CDR2 YSLEER, per germline. V was clipped by 2 bases and J by 5 bases; unmatched bases: 9.

V gene TRBV6-5 combines with J gene TRBJ1-1; 9 positions match TRBD1. Germline assignment: CDR1 MNHEY and CDR2 SVGAGI. The CDR3 has 15 residues. Trimming at V came to 3 bases and at J to 5 bases, leaving 7 bases not matched to a gene. The CDR3 bases are TGTGCCAGCAGTTATGGGGACAGGGAGTTAACTGAAGCTTTCTTT. This gives the protein CASSYGDRELTEAFF.

The chain carries TRBV4-1 and TRBJ2-1, with D perhaps TRBD2 (6 bases). CDR1 and CDR2 from the germline V gene are MGHRA and YSYEKL. CDR3 length equals 15 residues. Trimming took 3 bases from V and 2 from J, leaving 11 bases between them. The CDR3 here is CASSQEGLPYNEQFF. The CDR3 DNA reads TGCGCCAGCAGCCAGGAGGGCCTACCCTACAATGAGCAGTTCTTC.